This T cell receptor (beta chain) was captured in a study of CD8 T cells in Susac syndrome. The ends were cut back, 1 base at V and 4 bases at J, with 14 bases in the middle. From germline, CDR1 is DFQATT and CDR2 SNEGSKA (reference sequence). There are 15 residues in the CDR3. Reverse transcription of about 0.5 to 1 ug RNA was carried out with random hexamers. TCRdb independently ran MiXCR on the immunoSEQ multiplex PCR reads; one entry per CDR3 protein. The table shows 160,000 or so distinct CDR3 sequences, with roughly 96% occurring only once. The receptor was derived from a human donor with multiple sclerosis. Source material: CD8+ T cells from PBMCs. The chain has TRBV20-1 and TRBJ1-5; D not certain. The CDR3 spells CSARGEGPPNQPQHF. The CDR3 nucleotides are TGCAGTGCTAGAGGGGAAGGACCCCCTAATCAGCCCCAGCATTTT.